This TCR beta chain was identified during a study of metastatic and nonmetastatic thyroid tumors. Germline CDR1 is DFQATT and CDR2 is SNEGSKA (reference sequence). The CDR3 runs 13 residues. The V end lost 6 bases, the J end lost 4 bases, and 15 bases lay between the germline ends. Not a single patient had been given any form of treatment at any point before undergoing thyroid surgery. TCRdb re-analyzed the PCR reads using MiXCR. There are 40,000 or so clones in the sample; less than 15% occur only once, and 8% to 9.5% lies in the top ten. The clonotype was recovered from a female donor with papillary thyroid cancer or a benign thyroid nodule (not recorded which). Some clones in this sample may be carry-over from other donors' samples. The rearrangement links TRBV20-1 to TRBJ1-1; D call uncertain. The source material was blood. For the CDR3, the DNA is TGCAGTGCCAAGTCAGGCCAAGTCACTGAAGCTTTCTTT. Its protein product is CSAKSGQVTEAFF.